This TCR beta chain came from a study of long-term antiretroviral therapy in people with HIV (dated by TCRdb to between 2022 and 2023). About the investigation overall: The earliest samples were collected approximately a decade before the 2015 WHO recommendation for immediate ART, a period when ART was typically delayed until CD4 counts fell. A retrospective serial study tested whether changes in peripheral blood TRB repertoire composition and diversity were associated with ART initiation and durable HIV suppression. From some 30 adults with confirmed HIV infection, the cohort provided some 200 cryopreserved PBMC samples, gathered serially across a mean of about six years (range 1-12). Of the 30 participants with HIV, approximately ten were female. Test extractions of a monoclonal T-cell line alongside 33 polyclonal samples showed no cross-contamination during QIAcube processing. Broader findings and caveats from the paper: Because cell numbers in pre-ART samples were limited, unsorted PBMC were profiled instead of sorted CD4+ and CD8+ T cells. A significant increase in TRB diversity was found to be associated with ART initiation, although TRB diversity was observed to remain significantly below that of transplant donor controls even after long-term ART. Because PBMC availability was limited, only the TCR beta chain was sequenced, with no alpha chain pairing. HIV repertoires had narrower CDR3 length ranges than controls, and the network structure suggested an antigen-experienced repertoire that shifted only slightly toward naive after ART. Expanded TRB clones identified before ART initiation dominated the repertoire across all time points, though the dominance fluctuated and decreased in many PLHIV after ART. Inferences about post-ART repertoire changes were limited because no data were available on ART adherence, viral resistance or therapy changes. The samples span the years 2004 to 2017, and the ART regimens used at that time may not be as effective as current regimens.

Inclusion was restricted to participants for whom at least one PBMC sample before ART initiation and at least two post-ART samples were available. All participants with HIV were treated in the United States of America. Cryopreserved samples of about 1-11 million PBMC were thawed and washed before DNA extraction. At the time of the earliest PBMC sample, participants with HIV were aged between about 23 and 54 years. Per participant, PBMC samples came from 1-4 timepoints prior to ART initiation and 2-8 timepoints following ART initiation, for a median of 7 samples. Serial HIV viral load, CD4+ T-cell count, ART history and demographic data were obtained for every participant. Genomic DNA was extracted from unsorted PBMC with a Qiagen kit on a QIAcube, with processing performed in batches of 12 samples. The immunoSEQ hsTCRB v3.0 assay was used at survey level resolution for TRB variable region sequencing. TRB sequencing targeted a depth of roughly 35,000-55,000 T-cell genomes per sample. An Illumina MiSeq with a v3 150-cycle kit was used to sequence the pooled TRB libraries. In the paper's pipeline: Analysis of repertoires was carried out in R inside a reproducible Nextflow workflow spanning QC, data transformation and analysis. LymphoSeq2, an R package for exploring AIRR-Seq data, was used to implement custom analyses. Four samples yielding fewer than 5000 total TRB sequences were excluded, leaving 150 to 200 analyzed HIV repertoires. Among the 188 retained HIV repertoires, approximately 57 were collected before ART initiation and about 130 were collected after ART initiation. Each repertoire was downsampled to 5000 TRB nucleotide sequences, and summary statistics were averaged across 100 downsampling iterations. The analysis kept only TRB sequences whose CDR3 regions were at least seven amino acids long. Diversity was measured with a Shannon entropy-derived clonality score and the Gini coefficient. In repertoire networks, the top 5000 CDR3 amino acid sequences were linked whenever an edit distance of one separated two sequences. For TRB CDR3 amino acid sequences, antigen specificity groups and MHC restriction were predicted with GLIPH2. To flag known CMV, EBV, HIV or tissue antigen associations, CDR3 amino acid sequences were matched against VDJdb and McPAS-TCR. Pre-ART, post-ART and control groups were compared with Wilcoxon signed-rank tests and Holm-Bonferroni correction. Entries here come from immuneACCESS through TCRdb and include only in-frame sequences with V and J called. Some clones fail to appear in such tables; in the studies checked, an unresolved V gene covers under half of the shortfall, and the cause of the remainder is unknown. The DNA was the basis for D and trimming; V, J and clone size are from that table. The sample table holds approximately 20,000 clones, of which about 87% were seen once. More than 3.5% of the sample goes to the ten largest clones.

Based on the germline V gene, the CDR1 and CDR2 sequences are MGHDK and SYGVNS. Including cysteine and phenylalanine, the CDR3 has 12 amino acids. Solely the CDR3 DNA is kept, with 36 bases framed from the first base. Clipping removes 9 bases from V and 6 bases from J, with 4 as the unmatched junction base count. Concerning this clone: Its recognized antigen is unknown. It has no much larger one-base neighbor in the sample; base qualities were not kept.

Sequences were derived from unsorted PBMCs, sampled 2.1 years after starting antiretroviral therapy. The chain couples TRBV25-1 to TRBJ1-5; the central 8 bases match TRBD1. The receptor was isolated from a man aged 18-30 years with HIV. The DNA is as follows: TGTGCCAGTCAGGGGGCGGGTCAGCCCCAGCATTTT. It codes for CASQGAGQPQHF.